Below, 20 T cell receptor beta chains from the same sample are listed, as sequenced in a study of cytomegalovirus exposure and HLA in healthy donors. A multiplex PCR was run with 60 Vbeta primers and 13 Jbeta primers. TCRdb keeps only in-frame clones here, not all; method: immunoSEQ multiplex PCR. The table includes 100,000 to 140,000 clones, around 67% detected once. The sequencing sample was made of PBMCs. These receptors all come from a woman in her thirties or forties in good health and CMV-seropositive.

The chain recombines TRBV7-2 with TRBJ1-5, with a weak D call TRBD1 (5 bases). This CDR3 has 15 amino acids. Germline V gene lookup returns CDR1 SGHTA and CDR2 FQGNSA. V was pared by 3 bases and J by 3 bases, with 12 bases between. In DNA form, the CDR3 reads TGTGCCAGCAGCTTTAACAGACAGATCAATCAGCCCCAGCATTTT. This translates into CASSFNRQINQPQHF.

This rearrangement joins TRBV14 to TRBJ1-1, with 9 nucleotides matching TRBD1. J lost 5 bases, V lost 0 bases, and 13 bases had no gene match. The germline CDR1 and CDR2 sequences are SGHDN and FVKESK. This CDR3 has 18 residues. The DNA of the CDR3 is TGTGCCAGCAGCCAAGATCGAGGGACAGGGCGTCATAGGACTGAAGCTTTCTTT. Translating gives CASSQDRGTGRHRTEAFF.

The chain links TRBV7-2 to TRBJ2-3, with D possibly being TRBD1 (5 bases). V was cut by 5 bases and J by 6 bases, with 9 bases left in between. This CDR3 comprises 12 residues. Germline V gene data show CDR1 as SGHTA and CDR2 as FQGNSA. CDR3 DNA: TGTGCCAGCAGCCGACAGTCCGATACGCAGTATTTT. Translation gives CASSRQSDTQYF. Variable domain in full (rest from reference TRBV7-2 and TRBJ2-3): GAGVSQSPSNKVTEKGKDVELRCDPISGHTALYWYRQSLGQGLEFLIYFQGNSAPDKSGLPSDRFSAERTGGSVSTLTIQRTQQEDSAVYLCASSRQSDTQYFGPGTRLTVL.

The chain uses TRBV6-5 and TRBJ2-7; tentative D call: TRBD2 (6 bases). V lost 6 bases, J lost 2 bases, and 11 bases lay in between. This CDR3 comprises 13 residues. The germline gives CDR1 MNHEY, CDR2 SVGAGI. CDR3 protein: CASSLGTPYEQYF. CDR3 DNA sequence: TGTGCCAGCAGCCTCGGGACTCCCTACGAGCAGTACTTC.

This rearrangement joins TRBV19 to TRBJ2-1; a possible D gene is TRBD2 (6 bases). Germline-derived CDR1 and CDR2 are LNHDA and SQIVND (reference sequence). The V end lost 3 bases, the J end lost 9 bases, and 24 bases lay between the germline ends. CDR3 length: 17 residues. The CDR3 loop reads CASSMRYLGGDSLEQFF. DNA of the CDR3: TGTGCCAGTAGTATGCGCTATTTGGGCGGGGATAGTCTTGAGCAGTTCTTC.

Only a few counts were recorded for this clone. The gene calls are TRBV5-4 and TRBJ2-7; the match to TRBD1 covers 10 bases. This CDR3 is built from 13 residues. Looked up from germline, CDR1 is SGHNT and CDR2 is YYREEE (reference sequence). Losses at the gene ends were 4 bases for V and 5 bases for J; bases not matched to a gene: 3. Here the CDR3 reads CASSQTGGNEQYF. CDR3 nucleotides: TGTGCCAGCAGCCAGACAGGGGGCAACGAGCAGTACTTC.

The chain is built from TRBV5-6 and TRBJ2-5; 7 bases agree with TRBD1. The germline gives CDR1 SGHDT, CDR2 YYEEEE. The CDR3 loop spans 14 amino acids. With 3 bases clipped from V and 1 base from J, the junction kept 3 bases outside the gene matches. The CDR3 region is CASSYRDSQETQYF. CDR3 DNA: TGTGCCAGCAGCTACCGGGACAGCCAAGAGACCCAGTACTTC.

V is TRBV14 and J is TRBJ1-1, with D unclear. Looked up from germline, CDR1 is SGHDN and CDR2 is FVKESK. V was trimmed by 1 base and J by 11 bases, leaving 8 bases between them. This CDR3 spans 11 amino acids. The DNA for the CDR3 is TGTGCCAGCAGCCAAGCCCCGGTGGCTTTCTTT. Protein product: CASSQAPVAFF.

Details on this clone: This is likely a read error, given that the CDR3 carries no conserved phenylalanine or tryptophan at its end. The V and J genes are TRBV6-4 and TRBJ1-2; 12 bases match TRBD1. V lost 7 bases and J lost 4; bases outside the gene matches: 4. Per germline, CDR1 MRHNA and CDR2 SNTAGT. The CDR3 totals 14 residues. For the CDR3, the DNA is TGTGCCAGCATTGCGGGACAGGGGGCCTATGGCTACACCGTC. Translated: CASIAGQGAYGYTV.

The chain couples TRBV7-9 to TRBJ1-2; TRBD1 might be the D (5 bases). The CDR3 contains 13 residues. The germline gives CDR1 SEHNR, CDR2 FQNEAQ (reference sequence). Deletions cut 5 bases from V and 6 bases from J, with 13 bases between. The CDR3, as DNA: TGTGCCAGCAGCCCTCGTCCGGGGGATGGCTACACCTTC. This codes for CASSPRPGDGYTF.

The chain couples TRBV10-1 to TRBJ1-6; D gene uncertain. The V gene's germline CDR1 is WNHNN and CDR2 SYGVQD (reference sequence). V was cut by 0 bases and J by 10 bases, with 7 bases left in between. The CDR3 length is 13 residues. Here the CDR3 DNA reads TGCGCCAGCAGTGAGTCCGGGGAATCACCCCTCCACTTT. This sequence encodes CASSESGESPLHF.

Here the CDR3 DNA reads TGTGCCAGCAGGCAAGGGACAAATTCCGGGGAGCTGTTTTTT. It codes for CASRQGTNSGELFF. V is TRBV27 and J is TRBJ2-2; D possibly corresponds to TRBD1 (6 bases). V shed 6 bases and J shed 6 bases, with 14 bases lying between them. The CDR3 length is 14 residues. Germline V lookup: CDR1 MNHEY, CDR2 SMNVEV (reference sequence).

The rearrangement links TRBV18 to TRBJ1-1; 7 bases line up with TRBD1. J lost 3 bases, V lost 6 bases, and 10 bases had no gene match. The V gene's germline CDR1 is KGHSH and CDR2 LQKENI. The CDR3 totals 15 residues. Here the CDR3 DNA reads TGTGCCAGCTCGGATCAGGGGGTTGAGGACACTGAAGCTTTCTTT. It encodes CASSDQGVEDTEAFF.

This clone was counted between two and nine times. V usage is TRBV11-1 and J usage is TRBJ1-1; D ambiguous. CDR3 length: 14 residues. Trimming shortened V by 5 bases and J by 1 base, and 11 bases separated the two germline ends. Germline lookup yields CDR1 SGHAT and CDR2 FQDESV (reference sequence). CDR3 nucleotide sequence: TGTGCCAGCAGCCCGAATCGGGGGAACACTGAAGCTTTCTTT. Translating gives CASSPNRGNTEAFF.

J is TRBJ1-5 and V is TRBV21-1. TRBV21-1 is described as a pseudogene. CDR3 size: 17 residues. CDR3 coding DNA: TGTGCCAGCAGCAAAGGGAGTTCGGTCCGTGGGTGGCGTCCCCAGCATTTT. It yields the protein CASSKGSSVRGWRPQHF.

A single count supports this clone. V is TRBV7-3 and J is TRBJ1-6, with D maybe TRBD1 (6 bases). The germline V gene has CDR1 SGHTA and CDR2 FQGTGA. This CDR3 is built from 15 residues. Trimming shortened V by 1 base and J by 4 bases, and 8 bases separated the two germline ends. CDR3 amino acids: CASSLRTAYNSPLHF. CDR3 bases: TGTGCCAGCAGCTTAAGGACAGCTTATAATTCACCCCTCCACTTT.

V is TRBV30 and J is TRBJ2-2; perhaps TRBD2 as D (6 bases). V shed 6 bases and J shed 1 base, with 12 bases lying between them. CDR1 and CDR2 (germline): GTSNPN, SVGIG (reference sequence). The CDR3 runs 14 residues. The CDR3 region is CACDRRVNTGELFF. The DNA of the CDR3 is TGTGCCTGCGATCGGAGGGTGAACACCGGGGAGCTGTTTTTT.

CDR3 sequence (DNA): TGTGCCTGGAGTCGCCTGGGGGGGCTCACCGGGGAGCTGTTTTTT. Its protein is CAWSRLGGLTGELFF. This chain uses TRBV30 with TRBJ2-2; D is possibly TRBD2 (7 bases). Trimming removed 2 bases at V and 4 bases at J, with 14 bases between. Germline assignment: CDR1 GTSNPN and CDR2 SVGIG (reference sequence). CDR3 length: 15 residues.

The genes are TRBV25-1 and TRBJ2-7; TRBD1 agrees at 8 bases. Per the germline V gene, CDR1 is MGHDK and CDR2 is SYGVNS. The length of the CDR3 is 14 residues. The ends lost 6 bases at V and 2 bases at J; junction bases unmatched: 6. As DNA, the CDR3 is TGTGCCAGCAGCTTGGGACAGGAGACCTACGAGCAGTACTTC. It translates to CASSLGQETYEQYF.

The chain's CDR3 is CASSHLDSLREQYF. Written as DNA, the CDR3 is TGCGCCAGCAGCCACCTGGACAGCCTCAGGGAGCAGTACTTC. The chain carries TRBV4-1 and TRBJ2-7; D is possibly TRBD1 (6 bases). This CDR3 region has 14 residues. Germline V lookup: CDR1 MGHRA, CDR2 YSYEKL. The V and J ends lost 3 bases and 7 bases respectively, with 16 bases between them.